Listed here are 6 T cell receptor beta chains from one sample, sequenced in a study of shared clonotypes between healthy human individuals. The table came from immunoSEQ multiplex PCR; TCRdb's copy has only in-frame clones and leaves some out. The data show 2 million to 2.5 million clones, almost 96% seen once. Sequenced input: naive CD4+ T cells sorted from blood. Regarding subset: CD45RA+ positively selected. The receptors stem from a man between 18 and 29 years old in good health.

V usage is TRBV11-2 and J usage is TRBJ2-2; either TRBD1 or TRBD2 may supply D (6 bases each). The V gene's germline CDR1 is SGHAT and CDR2 FQNNGV. This CDR3 region has 14 residues. V was shortened by 1 base and J by 6 bases, with 9 bases between the two germline ends. The CDR3 DNA reads TGTGCCAGCAGCTTAGTTCGGGGGCCCGGGGAGCTGTTTTTT. Its translation is CASSLVRGPGELFF.

This clone was recorded once. CDR3 residues: CASSYWTGVNEKLFF. Written as DNA, the CDR3 is TGCGCCAGCAGCTACTGGACAGGGGTGAATGAAAAACTGTTTTTT. The V call is TRBV4-3, the J call TRBJ1-4, with 9 bases identical to TRBD1. This CDR3 is built from 15 residues. CDR1 and CDR2 (germline): LGHNA, YSLEER. The J segment lost 5 bases and the V segment lost 5 bases, leaving 6 bases of the junction unmatched.

About this clone: The sample carries other DNA sequences with the same CDR3. The rearrangement links TRBV7-2 to TRBJ2-6; D gene ambiguous. Trimming removed 1 base at V and 2 bases at J, with 6 bases between. The CDR3 extends over 15 amino acids. The V gene's germline CDR1 is SGHTA and CDR2 FQGNSA. The CDR3 DNA follows: TGTGCCAGCAGCTTAGGAGGACCTGGGGCCAACGTCCTGACTTTC. This codes for CASSLGGPGANVLTF.

The chain couples TRBV5-1 to TRBJ1-1; a possible D gene is TRBD1 (5 bases). V was pared by 0 bases and J by 10 bases, with 16 bases between. The CDR3 is made up of 14 amino acids. Germline V gives CDR1 SGHRS, CDR2 YFSETQ. The CDR3 nucleotides are TGCGCCAGCAGCTTGGAAGGGGCGCGTTTATTAGCTTTCTTT. It specifies CASSLEGARLLAFF.

The CDR3 region is CASGRGRGGEKLFF. The CDR3 coding sequence is TGCGCCAGCGGCCGAGGGAGGGGTGGGGAAAAACTGTTTTTT. The genes are TRBV10-1 and TRBJ1-4; maybe TRBD1 (5 bases). Per germline, CDR1 WNHNN and CDR2 SYGVQD (reference sequence). CDR3 length: 14 residues. V lost 8 bases to trimming and J lost 8 bases, with 18 bases between them.

The table lists this clone with a count of one. This chain links TRBV7-9 with TRBJ1-2; D ambiguous. CDR3 size: 15 residues. V lost 7 bases to trimming and J lost 1 base, with 16 bases between them. The germline gives CDR1 SEHNR, CDR2 FQNEAQ (reference sequence). CDR3 DNA sequence: TGTGCCAGCAACGTGGTGGATGAGGATAACTATGGCTACACCTTC. Translation: CASNVVDEDNYGYTF.